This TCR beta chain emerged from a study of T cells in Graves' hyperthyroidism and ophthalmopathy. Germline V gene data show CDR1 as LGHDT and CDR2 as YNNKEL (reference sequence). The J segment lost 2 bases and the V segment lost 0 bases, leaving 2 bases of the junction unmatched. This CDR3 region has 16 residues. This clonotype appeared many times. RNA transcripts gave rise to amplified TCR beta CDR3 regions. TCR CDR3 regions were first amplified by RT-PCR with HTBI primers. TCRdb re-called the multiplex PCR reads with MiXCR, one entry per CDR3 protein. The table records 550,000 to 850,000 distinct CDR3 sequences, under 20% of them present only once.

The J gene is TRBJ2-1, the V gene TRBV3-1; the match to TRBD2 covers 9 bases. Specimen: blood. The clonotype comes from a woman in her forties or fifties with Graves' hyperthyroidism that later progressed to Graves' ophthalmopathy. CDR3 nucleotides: TGTGCCAGCAGCCAAGATGCGGGGGGGCCCTACAATGAGCAGTTCTTC. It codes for CASSQDAGGPYNEQFF.